These T cell receptor beta chains were read from a single sample in a study of early T cells in non-severe SARS-CoV-2 infection. Via MiXCR, TCRdb re-called the 5' RACE reads, giving one row per CDR3 protein. The sample shows around 50,000 distinct CDR3 sequences, about 6.2% of them seen only once. Source material: whole blood. The receptor set was obtained from an adult who was a healthcare worker with PCR-confirmed SARS-CoV-2 infection or an uninfected control (not recorded which). CDR3s include the opening cysteine and the closing phenylalanine or tryptophan. A D gene is named only where the DNA matches it firmly. Only part of the rows carry a size: once, few, many, or a class if the clone is expanded.

TRBD1 few TRBJ1-5 TRBV20-1 CSAQDRGRPNQPQHF TGCAGTGCTCAGGACAGGGGGCGGCCAAATCAGCCCCAGCATTTT
. many TRBJ1-4 TRBV28 CASSFGTAPLFF TGTGCCAGCAGTTTCGGCACAGCCCCACTGTTTTTT
. many TRBJ2-1 TRBV9 CASSVESLGGLTMLGQFF TGTGCCAGCAGCGTAGAGTCGCTCGGGGGACTCACCATGTTGGGGCAGTTCTTC
TRBD1 few TRBJ1-1 TRBV6-6 CASSRRGQGRVKTEAFF TGTGCCAGCAGTCGCCGGGGACAGGGTCGAGTTAAGACTGAAGCTTTCTTT
. many TRBJ2-7 TRBV7-2 CASTRGATSTYEQYF TGTGCCAGCACCCGGGGAGCTACCTCTACCTACGAGCAGTACTTC
TRBD1 many TRBJ2-7 TRBV4-1 CASSQVGQGIWEQYF TGCGCCAGCAGCCAAGTTGGACAGGGGATCTGGGAGCAGTACTTC
. few TRBJ1-5 TRBV6-5 CASSYSRQNQPQHF TGTGCCAGCAGTTACTCGAGACAGAATCAGCCCCAGCATTTT
. few TRBJ2-2 TRBV18 CASSPISVPGELFF TGTGCCAGCTCACCAATCTCGGTCCCCGGGGAGCTGTTTTTT
. few TRBJ1-3 TRBV7-2 CASSLSPPSGNTIYF TGTGCCAGCAGCTTATCCCCCCCCTCTGGAAACACCATATATTTT
TRBD1 many TRBJ2-7 TRBV7-2 CASSLMTGQRDEQYF TGTGCCAGCAGCTTAATGACAGGGCAAAGAGACGAGCAGTACTTC
. . TRBJ2-2 TRBV18 CASSFSDTGELFF TGTGCCAGCTCATTCTCGGATACCGGGGAGCTGTTTTTT
. many TRBJ2-5 TRBV20-1 CSASGARETQYF TGCAGTGCTAGCGGGGCAAGAGAGACCCAGTACTTC
. many TRBJ2-1 TRBV4-3 CASSQPGQPYNEQFF TGCGCCAGCAGCCAACCAGGACAGCCCTACAATGAGCAGTTCTTC
TRBD2 many TRBJ2-7 TRBV19 CASNSRGGSYEQYF TGTGCCAGTAACTCCCGGGGGGGTTCCTACGAGCAGTACTTC
. many TRBJ2-7 TRBV4-2 CASSPGSLGNEQYF TGTGCCAGCAGCCCGGGAAGTCTGGGTAACGAGCAGTACTTC
. many TRBJ1-2 TRBV29-1 CSVELVGADGYTF TGCAGCGTTGAATTAGTAGGGGCAGATGGCTACACCTTC
. many TRBJ2-1 TRBV2 CASSEAWTAKPIEQFF TGTGCCAGCAGTGAGGCTTGGACAGCCAAGCCCATAGAGCAGTTCTTC
. . TRBJ1-5 TRBV19 CASRPKTGLGYQPQHF TGTGCCAGTAGACCAAAGACAGGTCTTGGGTATCAGCCCCAGCATTTT
TRBD1 many TRBJ1-2 TRBV28 CASTLGQGYGYTF TGTGCCAGCACCCTTGGACAGGGTTATGGCTACACCTTC
. many TRBJ2-2 TRBV3-1 CASSPYRGTGELFF TGTGCCAGCAGCCCCTATCGCGGCACCGGGGAGCTGTTTTTT
TRBD2 many TRBJ2-1 TRBV28 CASSLGGGGRNEQFF TGTGCCAGCAGTTTAGGCGGCGGGGGACGAAATGAGCAGTTCTTC
. many TRBJ1-3 TRBV7-2 CASSRKGGGGSGNTIYF TGTGCCAGCAGCCGTAAAGGTGGAGGGGGTTCTGGAAACACCATATATTTT
TRBD1 . TRBJ1-2 TRBV20-1 CSARDFLAGQAYGYTF TGCAGTGCTAGAGACTTCCTTGCGGGACAGGCCTATGGCTACACCTTC
. few TRBJ2-7 TRBV7-9 CASSPPWDSYEQYF TGTGCCAGCAGCCCCCCGTGGGACTCCTACGAGCAGTACTTC
. many TRBJ1-1 TRBV6-2/TRBV6-3 CASSYSITSGTYDTEAFF TGTGCCAGCAGTTACTCCATCACTTCCGGGACCTACGACACTGAAGCTTTCTTT
. many TRBJ2-4 TRBV2 CASNVGENIQYF TGTGCCAGCAACGTAGGGGAAAACATTCAGTACTTC
TRBD2 . TRBJ2-3 TRBV12-3/TRBV12-4 CASSPMAGGPTDTQYF TGTGCCAGCAGTCCCATGGCGGGGGGGCCGACAGATACGCAGTATTTT
TRBD2 many TRBJ2-3 TRBV5-1 CASSSAGASTDTQYF TGCGCCAGCAGCTCAGCGGGGGCAAGCACAGATACGCAGTATTTT
. many TRBJ2-6 TRBV29-1 CSVEQGSGANVLTF TGCAGCGTTGAACAGGGATCTGGGGCCAACGTCCTGACTTTC
. many TRBJ1-2 TRBV29-1 CSAQQARYGYTF TGCAGCGCACAGCAGGCAAGATATGGCTACACCTTC
. many TRBJ2-7 TRBV20-1 CSARDRSGSNEQYF TGCAGTGCTAGAGATCGGTCGGGGTCTAACGAGCAGTACTTC
. . TRBJ2-3 TRBV5-1 CASSQQAGPDTQYF TGCGCCAGCAGCCAGCAGGCAGGCCCAGATACGCAGTATTTT
. many TRBJ1-1 TRBV7-2 CASSPWGGVAGEAFF TGTGCCAGCAGCCCCTGGGGGGGGGTAGCGGGTGAAGCTTTCTTT
. few TRBJ1-6 TRBV7-2 CASSPRHSSYNSPLHF TGTGCCAGCAGCCCCCGACACAGCTCCTATAATTCACCCCTCCACTTT
. many TRBJ1-5 TRBV10-1 CARNRASNQPQHF TGCGCCAGAAACAGGGCTAGCAATCAGCCCCAGCATTTT
TRBD2 few TRBJ2-1 TRBV6-2/TRBV6-3 CASSPGLAGGRPPYNEQFF TGTGCCAGCAGCCCGGGACTAGCGGGGGGGCGACCCCCCTACAATGAGCAGTTCTTC
. many TRBJ2-5 TRBV19 CASSRQEIGFETQYF TGTGCCAGTAGCCGACAGGAGATCGGGTTTGAGACCCAGTACTTC
TRBD1 few TRBJ1-2 TRBV10-2 CASSEQRGQTYGYTF TGCGCCAGCAGTGAACAGCGGGGACAGACTTATGGCTACACCTTC
. few TRBJ2-4 TRBV12-3/TRBV12-4 CASSRDSPLAKNIQYF TGTGCCAGCAGTAGAGACAGCCCTTTAGCCAAAAACATTCAGTACTTC
TRBD1 many TRBJ2-3 TRBV20-1 CSAREGDRRYF TGCAGTGCTAGAGAGGGGGACAGGCGGTATTTT
. many TRBJ1-2 TRBV7-9 CASSFHGARHHYGYTF TGTGCCAGCAGCTTCCACGGAGCTAGACACCATTATGGCTACACCTTC
. many TRBJ1-5 TRBV7-8 CASSLAGGWQPQHF TGTGCCAGCAGCTTAGCGGGAGGTTGGCAGCCCCAGCATTTT
. . TRBJ1-5 TRBV3-2 CASSPTRNQPQHF TGTGCCAGCAGCCCCACCAGAAATCAGCCCCAGCATTTT
. . TRBJ1-1 TRBV12-5 CASGLEGMYTEAFF TGTGCTAGTGGTTTGGAGGGTATGTACACTGAAGCTTTCTTT
TRBD1 many TRBJ2-2 TRBV7-7 CASSYPGQDGIMELFF TGTGCTAGCAGCTACCCGGGACAGGATGGTATCATGGAGCTGTTTTTT
TRBD2 many TRBJ2-3 TRBV18 CASSSTLGTSGTDTQYF TGTGCCAGCTCATCAACTCTCGGGACTAGCGGAACAGATACGCAGTATTTT
. few TRBJ2-6 TRBV11-3 CASRGRETGANVLTF TGTGCCAGCAGGGGCAGGGAAACAGGGGCCAACGTCCTGACTTTC
. . TRBJ1-2 TRBV12-3/TRBV12-4 CASNVLRGADYGYTF TGTGCCAGCAACGTCCTAAGAGGTGCCGACTATGGCTACACCTTC
. many TRBJ1-1 TRBV5-1 CASSLEFRAATKDTEAFF TGCGCCAGCAGCTTGGAATTTCGGGCAGCCACCAAGGACACTGAAGCTTTCTTT